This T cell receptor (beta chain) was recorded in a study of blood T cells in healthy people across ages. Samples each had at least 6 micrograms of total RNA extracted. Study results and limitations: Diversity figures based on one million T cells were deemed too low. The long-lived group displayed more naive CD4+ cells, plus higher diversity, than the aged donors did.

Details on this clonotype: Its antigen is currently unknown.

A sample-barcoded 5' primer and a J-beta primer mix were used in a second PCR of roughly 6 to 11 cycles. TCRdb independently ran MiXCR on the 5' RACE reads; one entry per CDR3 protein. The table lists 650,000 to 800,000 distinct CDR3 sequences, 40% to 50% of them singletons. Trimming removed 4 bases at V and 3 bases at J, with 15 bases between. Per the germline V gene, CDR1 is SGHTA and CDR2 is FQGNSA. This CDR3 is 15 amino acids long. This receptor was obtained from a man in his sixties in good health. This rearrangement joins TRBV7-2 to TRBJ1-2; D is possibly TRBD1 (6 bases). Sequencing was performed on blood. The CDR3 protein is CASSWGQGGDYGYTF. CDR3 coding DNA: TGTGCCAGCAGCTGGGGGCAGGGTGGGGACTATGGCTACACCTTC.